These 3 T cell receptor beta chains came from one sample sequenced in a study of T cell responses to AZD1222 COVID-19 vaccine. Produced via immunoSEQ multiplex PCR; TCRdb's table is partial and in-frame only. The sample has over 100,000 clones, about 89% seen once. The material sequenced was peripheral blood, taken on day 0 of AZD1222 vaccination. The receptors derive from an adult in good health.

The chain links TRBV18 to TRBJ1-5; D not resolved. Germline V gene data show CDR1 as KGHSH and CDR2 as LQKENI. The CDR3 loop spans 16 amino acids. Deletions cut 2 bases from V and 4 bases from J, with 15 bases between. The CDR3 DNA follows: TGTGCCAGCTCACCAGGGTTATTGACCGTTAATCAGCCCCAGCATTTT. Protein sequence: CASSPGLLTVNQPQHF.

The V gene is TRBV4-1, the J gene TRBJ2-3; no clear D gene. The ends were cut back, 7 bases at V and 3 bases at J, with 8 bases in the middle. The CDR3 sequence is 12 residues long. The germline V gene has CDR1 MGHRA and CDR2 YSYEKL. The CDR3 DNA follows: TGCGCCAGCACCGGTGGGACAGATACGCAGTATTTT. It yields the protein CASTGGTDTQYF.

The V and J genes are TRBV5-6 and TRBJ2-7; D is unresolved. Germline lookup yields CDR1 SGHDT and CDR2 YYEEEE. The CDR3 spans 11 residues. The V end was cut by 4 bases, the J end by 4 bases, with 6 bases between. The CDR3 reads CASSRRYEQYF. CDR3 sequence (DNA): TGTGCCAGCAGCCGTAGGTACGAGCAGTACTTC.